The 29 T cell receptor beta chains presented below share a single source sample, sequenced in a study of cytomegalovirus exposure and HLA in healthy donors. Primers for the PCR totalled 60 Vbeta and 13 Jbeta. This table comes from immunoSEQ multiplex PCR, and its TCRdb copy is limited to in-frame clones, with some not included. The sample totals tens of thousands of clones. Sample: PBMCs. Every receptor here comes from a woman aged 35 to 49 in good health and CMV-seronegative.

The J gene is TRBJ2-5, the V gene TRBV5-6; possible D gene TRBD1, 6 bases. Trimming cost V 1 base and J 4 bases, with 11 bases left between them. The CDR3 runs 14 residues. Germline loops: CDR1 SGHDT, CDR2 YYEEEE. The DNA of the CDR3 is TGTGCCAGCAGCTTGCCCCTAGGGGGAGAGACCCAGTACTTC. This gives the protein CASSLPLGGETQYF.

V is TRBV7-8 and J is TRBJ2-7, with TRBD2 matching over 13 bases. The CDR3 consists of 14 residues. The germline gives CDR1 SGHVS, CDR2 FQNEAQ. Trimming at V came to 8 bases and at J to 4 bases, leaving 5 bases not matched to a gene. The CDR3 DNA is TGTGCCAGCTCCGGGACTAGCGGGGTATACGAGCAGTACTTC. Protein sequence: CASSGTSGVYEQYF. The full variable domain, in which reference TRBV7-8 and TRBJ2-7 provide the parts outside the CDR3, is GAGVSQSPRYKVAKRGQDVALRCDPISGHVSLFWYQQALGQGPEFLTYFQNEAQLDKSGLPSDRFFAERPEGSVSTLKIQRTQQEDSAVYLCASSGTSGVYEQYFGPGTRLTVT.

J is TRBJ2-1 and V is TRBV30; TRBD2 aligns across 12 bases. Germline CDR1 GTSNPN, CDR2 SVGIG (reference sequence). With V trimmed by 2 bases and J by 6 bases, 8 bases remained unmatched. The CDR3 contains 16 residues. CDR3 DNA sequence: TGTGCCTGGAGTTTCTCTCGGACTAGCGGGATCAATGAGCAGTTCTTC. This codes for CAWSFSRTSGINEQFF. The variable domain in full, completed from reference TRBV30 and TRBJ2-1, reads SQTIHQWPATLVQPVGSPLSLECTVEGTSNPNLYWYRQAAGRGLQLLFYSVGIGQISSEVPQNLSASRPQDRQFILSSKKLLLSDSGFYLCAWSFSRTSGINEQFFGPGTRLTVL.

The chain carries TRBV28 and TRBJ2-3, with 10 bases fitting TRBD2. The V segment lost 2 bases and the J segment 5 bases; nucleotides outside the gene matches: 16. CDR3 length: 19 amino acids. Looked up from germline, CDR1 is MDHEN and CDR2 is SYDVKM. CDR3 in DNA: TGTGCCAGCAGTTTACGGGACTTCTTCCAGCGGGAGGGCAGAGATACGCAGTATTTT. Translation gives CASSLRDFFQREGRDTQYF.

This rearrangement joins TRBV6-5 to TRBJ2-7; TRBD1 agrees at 9 bases. The V gene end was trimmed by 4 bases and the J gene end by 4 bases; junction bases not matched to a gene: 11. The germline V gene encodes CDR1 MNHEY and CDR2 SVGAGI. The CDR3 totals 16 residues. CDR3 in amino acids: CASSFQTGGIRYEQYF. The CDR3 coding sequence is TGTGCCAGCAGTTTCCAGACAGGGGGGATTCGGTACGAGCAGTACTTC.

The rearrangement links TRBV4-2 to TRBJ1-3, with D unresolved. The CDR3 spans 17 residues. Trimming left V 0 bases short and J 0 bases short, with 12 bases between. Germline loops: CDR1 LGHNA, CDR2 YNFKEQ. As DNA, the CDR3 is TGTGCCAGCAGCCAAGAGATCCACGAACTCTCTGGAAACACCATATATTTT. This encodes CASSQEIHELSGNTIYF.

The chain couples TRBV5-4 to TRBJ2-6, with D unclear. Germline V CDR1 and CDR2: SGHNT, YYREEE (reference sequence). CDR3 length: 17 residues. V shed 4 bases and J shed 0 bases, with 14 bases lying between them. DNA of the CDR3: TGTGCCAGCAGCGACCCGACTCGGAGCTCTGGGGCCAACGTCCTGACTTTC. This codes for CASSDPTRSSGANVLTF. Variable domain in full (rest from reference TRBV5-4 and TRBJ2-6): ETGVTQSPTHLIKTRGQQVTLRCSSQSGHNTVSWYQQALGQGPQFIFQYYREEENGRGNFPPRFSGLQFPNYSSELNVNALELDDSALYLCASSDPTRSSGANVLTFGAGSRLTVL.

The chain joins TRBV7-9 to TRBJ2-3; TRBD1 might be the D (5 bases). The CDR3 contains 14 residues. Deletions cut 4 bases from V and 11 bases from J, with 19 bases between. Per the germline V gene, CDR1 is SEHNR and CDR2 is FQNEAQ (reference sequence). CDR3 sequence: CASSSLETGLKQYF. CDR3 DNA: TGTGCCAGCAGCTCTCTCGAAACAGGATTAAAGCAGTATTTT.

J is TRBJ1-1 and V is TRBV18; D is undetermined. Germline CDR1 is KGHSH and CDR2 is LQKENI. V was pared by 4 bases and J by 1 base, with 13 bases between. CDR3 length: 15 residues. The CDR3 sequence is CASSLTEGQNTEAFF. The CDR3 region has the DNA TGTGCCAGCTCACTAACAGAGGGTCAGAACACTGAAGCTTTCTTT.

The rearrangement links TRBV28 to TRBJ2-3; 8 bases line up with TRBD1. Germline V gene data show CDR1 as MDHEN and CDR2 as SYDVKM. The CDR3 consists of 14 residues. Trimming at V came to 5 bases and at J to 3 bases, leaving 4 bases not matched to a gene. The CDR3 region has the DNA TGTGCCAGCAGTCCCCAGGGGGCAACAGATACGCAGTATTTT. It translates to CASSPQGATDTQYF.

This rearrangement joins TRBV6-5 to TRBJ1-2, with D possibly being TRBD1 (5 bases). Germline values: CDR1 MNHEY, CDR2 SVGAGI. The V gene lost 5 bases and the J gene lost 8 bases, with 18 bases spanning the gap. The CDR3 runs 14 residues. CDR3 sequence: CASSPGRGVQGYTF. CDR3 coding DNA: TGTGCCAGCAGTCCGGGGCGCGGGGTACAGGGCTACACCTTC.

The V and J genes are TRBV19 and TRBJ2-1; TRBD2 aligns across 10 bases. The V and J ends lost 3 bases and 8 bases, in that order; junction bases with no gene match: 4. This CDR3 contains 14 residues. The germline V gene has CDR1 LNHDA and CDR2 SQIVND (reference sequence). The CDR3 protein is CASSIQREGHEQFF. The DNA of the CDR3 is TGTGCCAGTAGTATTCAGCGGGAGGGCCATGAGCAGTTCTTC.

J is TRBJ1-1 and V is TRBV6-5; weak D call: TRBD1 (5 bases). With 7 bases removed from V and 2 bases from J, the gap between germline ends came to 17 bases. Per germline, CDR1 MNHEY and CDR2 SVGAGI. The length of the CDR3 is 15 residues. CDR3 protein: CASTRGGGINTEAFF. CDR3 DNA sequence: TGTGCCAGCACCCGGGGGGGAGGGATAAACACTGAAGCTTTCTTT.

The chain uses TRBV18 and TRBJ2-5, with 7 bases aligning to TRBD1. CDR3 size: 15 residues. Germline V gives CDR1 KGHSH, CDR2 LQKENI. The junction had 10 bases not matched to a gene; V was cut back by 4 bases and J by 5 bases. The CDR3 sequence is CASSLSGQVGETQYF. The CDR3 coding sequence is TGTGCCAGCTCACTATCCGGACAGGTTGGGGAGACCCAGTACTTC.

The genes are TRBV27 and TRBJ1-5, with 7 bases aligning to TRBD1. Germline CDR1 and CDR2: MNHEY and SMNVEV (reference sequence). Trimming cost V 6 bases and J 1 base; bases outside gene matches: 3. This CDR3 region has 14 residues. The CDR3 DNA is TGTGCCAGCAGCTTACAGGGGAGCAATCAGCCCCAGCATTTT. It encodes CASSLQGSNQPQHF.

J is TRBJ2-7 and V is TRBV5-1; perhaps TRBD2 as D (6 bases). The V end was cut by 4 bases, the J end by 7 bases, with 18 bases between. Per germline, CDR1 SGHRS and CDR2 YFSETQ. This CDR3 contains 14 residues. In DNA, the CDR3 is TGCGCCAGCAGCGCGGTGATAAATGGGGGGGAGCAGTACTTC. Translated, it gives CASSAVINGGEQYF.

The gene calls are TRBV14 and TRBJ2-3; tentatively, D is TRBD1 (5 bases). Trimming pared 8 bases from V and 3 bases from J, leaving 12 bases between. Germline V gives CDR1 SGHDN, CDR2 FVKESK. This CDR3 region has 13 residues. The CDR3 is CASQGWGTDTQYF. The CDR3 DNA follows: TGTGCCAGCCAGGGTTGGGGTACAGATACGCAGTATTTT.

Notes on this clone: The CDR3 does not end in the conserved phenylalanine or tryptophan, so this is likely a read error. This chain uses TRBV19 with TRBJ1-5; tentatively, D is TRBD1 (5 bases). This CDR3 is built from 14 residues. The V end was cut by 2 bases, the J end by 9 bases, with 14 bases between. Per germline, CDR1 LNHDA and CDR2 SQIVND (reference sequence). CDR3 protein: CASSIINRRSPQHS. The CDR3 bases are TGTGCCAGTAGTATAATAAACAGGAGATCGCCCCAGCATTCT.

The CDR3 region is CSVVVNTEAFF. In DNA, the CDR3 is TGCAGCGTTGTCGTAAACACTGAAGCTTTCTTT. The chain employs TRBV29-1 and TRBJ1-1; D uncertain. Germline V CDR1 and CDR2: SQVTM, ANQGSEA. Between the trimmed V and J ends, which lost 4 bases and 2 bases, there was a span of 5 bases. The CDR3 sequence is 11 residues long.

The chain carries TRBV28 and TRBJ1-2; D unresolved. CDR1 and CDR2 from the germline V gene are MDHEN and SYDVKM. Trimming removed 2 bases at V and 8 bases at J, with 9 bases between. The CDR3 is made up of 12 amino acids. CDR3 in DNA: TGTGCCAGCAGTTTAAAGTCGAGGGGCTACACCTTC. This sequence encodes CASSLKSRGYTF.

This chain links TRBV7-3 with TRBJ2-3; 10 bases align to TRBD2. Looked up from germline, CDR1 is SGHTA and CDR2 is FQGTGA. Trimming at V came to 6 bases and at J to 1 base, leaving 4 bases not matched to a gene. The CDR3 totals 15 residues. The CDR3 DNA follows: TGTGCCAGCAGGACTAGCGGGCGAGGCACAGATACGCAGTATTTT. Translated: CASRTSGRGTDTQYF.

The V and J genes are TRBV19 and TRBJ2-7; D may be TRBD2 (5 bases). Trimming took off 5 bases at V and 6 bases at J, with 23 bases between the two ends. This CDR3 comprises 16 residues. Germline V lookup: CDR1 LNHDA, CDR2 SQIVND (reference sequence). The CDR3 loop is CASSAAGLLTPTEQYF. Here the CDR3 DNA reads TGTGCCAGTAGTGCGGCGGGCCTCCTCACTCCTACCGAGCAGTACTTC.

The chain combines TRBV28 with TRBJ1-1; D not resolved. This CDR3 has 15 residues. The ends were cut back, 3 bases at V and 5 bases at J, with 16 bases in the middle. Germline V CDR1 and CDR2: MDHEN, SYDVKM. The CDR3 loop reads CASSFEPGSETEAFF. CDR3 DNA: TGTGCCAGCAGTTTTGAACCGGGTTCCGAGACTGAAGCTTTCTTT.

The genes are TRBV6-5 and TRBJ2-5, with a tentative D call TRBD2 (6 bases). The closer fit of TRBJ2-7 to the DNA end suggests the J call may be wrong. CDR1 MNHEY and CDR2 SVGAGI come from the germline V gene. The CDR3 runs to 14 residues. The CDR3: CASGWGEGAYEQYF. CDR3 in DNA: TGTGCCAGCGGGTGGGGGGAAGGAGCCTACGAGCAGTACTTC.

The chain carries TRBV29-1 and TRBJ2-3; TRBD2 aligns across 12 bases. Looked up from germline, CDR1 is SQVTM and CDR2 is ANQGSEA. This CDR3 spans 17 amino acids. V shed 3 bases, J shed 0 bases, and the junction held 7 bases outside the gene matches. The chain's CDR3 is CSVENLGTSGSTDTQYF. The CDR3 DNA reads TGCAGCGTTGAGAATCTCGGGACTAGCGGGAGCACAGATACGCAGTATTTT.

DNA for the CDR3: TGTGCCAGCAGCCTCGAGGATCAGCCCCAGCATTTT. Amino acids: CASSLEDQPQHF. The V call is TRBV7-9, the J call TRBJ1-5; D remains unclear. Germline V gene lookup returns CDR1 SEHNR and CDR2 FQNEAQ (reference sequence). The CDR3 sequence is 12 residues long. V shed 5 bases and J shed 5 bases, with 7 bases lying between them.

This chain joins TRBV5-4 and TRBJ2-5; 9 nucleotides agree with TRBD2. CDR3 size: 16 residues. In germline, CDR1 is SGHNT, CDR2 YYREEE (reference sequence). The V and J ends lost 2 bases and 2 bases, in that order; junction bases with no gene match: 7. CDR3 nucleotides: TGTGCCAGCAGCTTCGGCGGGAGGGGGGGGCAAGAGACCCAGTACTTC. Protein: CASSFGGRGGQETQYF.

The chain carries TRBV5-8 and TRBJ1-1, with 10 bases lining up with TRBD1. There are 16 residues in the CDR3. Germline V lookup: CDR1 SGHTS, CDR2 YDEGEE. The ends lost 4 bases at V and 4 bases at J; junction bases unmatched: 10. Written as DNA, the CDR3 is TGTGCCAGCAGCCCCCGACAGGGGGCACGGTTCACTGAAGCTTTCTTT. It is translated as CASSPRQGARFTEAFF. Looking up the rest from reference TRBV5-8 and TRBJ1-1 gives the full variable domain: EAGVTQSPTHLIKTRGQQATLRCSPISGHTSVYWYQQALGLGLQFLLWYDEGEERNRGNFPPRFSGRQFPNYSSELNVNALELEDSALYLCASSPRQGARFTEAFFGQGTRLTVV.

The chain is built from TRBV6-5 and TRBJ2-1; D perhaps matches TRBD2 (5 bases). Germline V gene sequence: CDR1 MNHEY, CDR2 SVGAGI. The V end lost 4 bases, the J end lost 4 bases, and 14 bases lay between the germline ends. The CDR3 loop spans 15 amino acids. The CDR3 is CASSSPGIGYNEQFF. Written as DNA, the CDR3 is TGTGCCAGCAGTTCCCCGGGAATTGGGTACAATGAGCAGTTCTTC.